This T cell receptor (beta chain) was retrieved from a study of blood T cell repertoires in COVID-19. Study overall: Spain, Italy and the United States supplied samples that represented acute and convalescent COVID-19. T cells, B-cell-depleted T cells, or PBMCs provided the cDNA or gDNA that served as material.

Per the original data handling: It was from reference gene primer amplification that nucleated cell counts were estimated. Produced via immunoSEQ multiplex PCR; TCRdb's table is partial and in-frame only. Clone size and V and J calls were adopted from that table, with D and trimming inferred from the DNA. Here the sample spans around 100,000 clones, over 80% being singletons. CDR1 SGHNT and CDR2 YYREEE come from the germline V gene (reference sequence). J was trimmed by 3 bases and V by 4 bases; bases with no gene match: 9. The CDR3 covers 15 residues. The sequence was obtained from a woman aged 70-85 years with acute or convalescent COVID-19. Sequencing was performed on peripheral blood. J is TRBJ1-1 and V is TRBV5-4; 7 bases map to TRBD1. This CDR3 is CASSLRQGGHTEAFF. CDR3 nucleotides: TGTGCCAGCAGCCTCCGACAGGGAGGTCACACTGAAGCTTTCTTT.